Listed below are T cell receptor beta chains from one sample, sequenced in a study of beta chain features in type 1 diabetes. Produced via immunoSEQ multiplex PCR; TCRdb's table is partial and in-frame only. The data contain 95,000 to 150,000 clones, about 17% of them singletons. The sequenced sample was central memory CD4+ T cells from blood. Receptors originate from a man in his thirties or forties with type 1 diabetes. The CDR3 runs from the conserved cysteine through the conserved F or W. D genes are given only for firm matches. Clone size is not always given. Where it is, it says once, few, many or a class for expanded clones.

clone size: few
V gene: TRBV5-1
CDR3 length: 16
D gene: NA
J gene: TRBJ2-5
CDR3 protein: CASSPRQVQYQETQYF
CDR3 DNA: TGCGCCAGCAGCCCCCGACAGGTCCAGTACCAAGAGACCCAGTACTTC

clone size: few
V gene: TRBV29-1
CDR3 length: 13
D gene: NA
J gene: TRBJ2-1
CDR3 protein: CSADRTGNNEQFF
CDR3 DNA: TGCAGCGCTGACAGAACGGGGAACAATGAGCAGTTCTTC

clone size: few
V gene: TRBV27
CDR3 length: 15
D gene: NA
J gene: TRBJ2-7
CDR3 protein: CASSQTGAGRVEQYF
CDR3 DNA: TGTGCCAGCAGCCAAACAGGGGCTGGGAGGGTCGAGCAGTACTTC

clone size: NA
V gene: TRBV9
CDR3 length: 15
D gene: NA
J gene: TRBJ2-7
CDR3 protein: CASSVSAVASYEQYF
CDR3 DNA: TGTGCCAGCAGCGTATCGGCAGTCGCCTCCTACGAGCAGTACTTC

clone size: NA
V gene: TRBV6-5
CDR3 length: 15
D gene: NA
J gene: TRBJ2-3
CDR3 protein: CASSPGGGRTDTQYF
CDR3 DNA: TGTGCCAGCAGCCCCGGAGGGGGACGGACAGATACGCAGTATTTT

clone size: many
V gene: TRBV9
CDR3 length: 14
D gene: TRBD1
J gene: TRBJ1-2
CDR3 protein: CASSPQQGIYGYTF
CDR3 DNA: TGTGCCAGCAGCCCTCAACAGGGGATCTATGGCTACACCTTC

clone size: few
V gene: TRBV5-1
CDR3 length: 15
D gene: NA
J gene: TRBJ2-4
CDR3 protein: CASSPPTEAKNIQYF
CDR3 DNA: TGCGCCAGCAGCCCCCCGACAGAAGCCAAAAACATTCAGTACTTC

clone size: NA
V gene: TRBV7-7
CDR3 length: 15
D gene: NA
J gene: TRBJ2-6
CDR3 protein: CASSLGSSGANVLTF
CDR3 DNA: TGTGCCAGCAGCTTAGGAAGCTCTGGGGCCAACGTCCTGACTTTC

clone size: NA
V gene: TRBV7-9
CDR3 length: 14
D gene: NA
J gene: TRBJ1-2
CDR3 protein: CASSFVPGNYGYTF
CDR3 DNA: TGTGCCAGCAGCTTTGTTCCGGGCAACTATGGCTACACCTTC

clone size: many
V gene: TRBV7-9
CDR3 length: 15
D gene: NA
J gene: TRBJ2-3
CDR3 protein: CASSLGLDSTDTQYF
CDR3 DNA: TGTGCCAGCAGCTTAGGACTAGATAGCACAGATACGCAGTATTTT

clone size: few
V gene: TRBV18
CDR3 length: 15
D gene: NA
J gene: TRBJ2-7
CDR3 protein: CASSQSRDGTYEQYF
CDR3 DNA: TGTGCCAGCTCACAAAGCCGGGACGGCACCTACGAGCAGTACTTC

clone size: NA
V gene: TRBV7-6
CDR3 length: 14
D gene: NA
J gene: TRBJ1-1
CDR3 protein: CASSALTMNTEAFF
CDR3 DNA: TGTGCCAGCAGCGCCTTGACTATGAACACTGAAGCTTTCTTT

clone size: few
V gene: TRBV5-6
CDR3 length: 15
D gene: NA
J gene: TRBJ2-5
CDR3 protein: CASSLVTGSLETQYF
CDR3 DNA: TGTGCCAGCAGCTTGGTTACAGGGAGTTTGGAGACCCAGTACTTC

clone size: few
V gene: TRBV5-4
CDR3 length: 16
D gene: TRBD2
J gene: TRBJ2-1
CDR3 protein: CASSRSGGGIVNEQFF
CDR3 DNA: TGTGCCAGCAGCCGTAGCGGGGGTGGTATAGTAAATGAGCAGTTCTTC

clone size: NA
V gene: TRBV4-3
CDR3 length: 15
D gene: NA
J gene: TRBJ2-5
CDR3 protein: CASSQDTPPGETQYF
CDR3 DNA: TGCGCCAGCAGCCAAGATACCCCGCCGGGAGAGACCCAGTACTTC

clone size: NA
V gene: TRBV28
CDR3 length: 15
D gene: NA
J gene: TRBJ1-5
CDR3 protein: CASSLSEYSNQPQHF
CDR3 DNA: TGTGCCAGCAGTTTATCTGAGTATAGCAATCAGCCCCAGCATTTT

clone size: NA
V gene: TRBV9
CDR3 length: 16
D gene: TRBD1
J gene: TRBJ2-7
CDR3 protein: CASSVGTGTLTYEQYF
CDR3 DNA: TGTGCCAGCAGCGTAGGGACAGGGACCCTAACCTACGAGCAGTACTTC

clone size: few
V gene: TRBV7-9
CDR3 length: 13
D gene: NA
J gene: TRBJ1-2
CDR3 protein: CASSTPYSYGYTF
CDR3 DNA: TGTGCCAGCAGCACTCCCTATAGCTATGGCTACACCTTC

clone size: few
V gene: TRBV5-4
CDR3 length: 16
D gene: NA
J gene: TRBJ2-3
CDR3 protein: CASSLGRRSSTDTQYF
CDR3 DNA: TGTGCCAGCAGCCTGGGGCGGCGGTCTAGCACAGATACGCAGTATTTT

clone size: NA
V gene: TRBV5-1
CDR3 length: 14
D gene: TRBD1
J gene: TRBJ2-7
CDR3 protein: CASSSQGDSYEQYF
CDR3 DNA: TGCGCCAGCAGCTCGCAGGGGGACTCCTACGAGCAGTACTTC

clone size: many
V gene: TRBV4-3
CDR3 length: 13
D gene: NA
J gene: TRBJ1-5
CDR3 protein: CASSLGEDQPQHF
CDR3 DNA: TGCGCCAGCAGCCTCGGGGAGGATCAGCCCCAGCATTTT

clone size: few
V gene: TRBV6-1
CDR3 length: 14
D gene: TRBD1
J gene: TRBJ2-1
CDR3 protein: CASSQTGAYNEQFF
CDR3 DNA: TGTGCCAGCAGTCAGACAGGGGCCTACAATGAGCAGTTCTTC

clone size: few
V gene: TRBV6-5
CDR3 length: 15
D gene: TRBD2
J gene: TRBJ2-3
CDR3 protein: CASSSSGGDTDTQYF
CDR3 DNA: TGTGCCAGCAGTTCCAGCGGGGGGGACACAGATACGCAGTATTTT

clone size: NA
V gene: TRBV5-6
CDR3 length: 10
D gene: NA
J gene: TRBJ2-5
CDR3 protein: CASGLESQYF
CDR3 DNA: TGTGCCAGCGGGCTTGAGAGCCAGTACTTC

clone size: few
V gene: TRBV7-2
CDR3 length: 15
D gene: TRBD2
J gene: TRBJ2-5
CDR3 protein: CASSIATGGRETQYF
CDR3 DNA: TGTGCCAGCAGCATAGCTACGGGGGGGCGGGAGACCCAGTACTTC

clone size: many
V gene: TRBV11-2
CDR3 length: 14
D gene: NA
J gene: TRBJ2-3
CDR3 protein: CASSFDRSTDTQYF
CDR3 DNA: TGTGCCAGCAGCTTCGACAGATCCACAGATACGCAGTATTTT

clone size: NA
V gene: TRBV10-1
CDR3 length: 15
D gene: NA
J gene: TRBJ1-5
CDR3 protein: CASSEQVGLNQPQHF
CDR3 DNA: TGCGCCAGCAGTGAGCAGGTAGGGCTAAATCAGCCCCAGCATTTT

clone size: NA
V gene: TRBV7-2
CDR3 length: 13
D gene: TRBD1
J gene: TRBJ2-2
CDR3 protein: CASSPRQGGELFF
CDR3 DNA: TGTGCCAGCAGCCCGAGACAGGGCGGGGAGCTGTTTTTT

clone size: few
V gene: TRBV18
CDR3 length: 15
D gene: TRBD1
J gene: TRBJ2-3
CDR3 protein: CASSRVGQGADTQYF
CDR3 DNA: TGTGCCAGCTCACGGGTCGGACAGGGGGCAGATACGCAGTATTTT

clone size: few
V gene: TRBV27
CDR3 length: 15
D gene: NA
J gene: TRBJ1-4
CDR3 protein: CASSLKAATNEKLFF
CDR3 DNA: TGTGCCAGCAGTTTAAAGGCAGCAACTAATGAAAAACTGTTTTTT

clone size: NA
V gene: TRBV29-1
CDR3 length: 13
D gene: NA
J gene: TRBJ2-5
CDR3 protein: CSSNRPGQETQYF
CDR3 DNA: TGCAGCTCAAACCGGCCGGGGCAAGAGACCCAGTACTTC

clone size: NA
V gene: TRBV28
CDR3 length: 13
D gene: NA
J gene: TRBJ1-2
CDR3 protein: CASSLLQSYGYTF
CDR3 DNA: TGTGCCAGCAGTCTCCTTCAGTCTTATGGCTACACCTTC

clone size: many
V gene: TRBV7-2
CDR3 length: 13
D gene: NA
J gene: TRBJ2-7
CDR3 protein: CASSDRTGYEQYF
CDR3 DNA: TGTGCCAGCAGCGATCGTACAGGCTACGAGCAGTACTTC

clone size: NA
V gene: TRBV6-1
CDR3 length: 13
D gene: NA
J gene: TRBJ2-7
CDR3 protein: CASSEGPSYEQYF
CDR3 DNA: TGTGCCAGCAGTGAAGGGCCGAGCTACGAGCAGTACTTC

clone size: NA
V gene: TRBV9
CDR3 length: 15
D gene: NA
J gene: TRBJ1-3
CDR3 protein: CASSAETGSGNTIYF
CDR3 DNA: TGTGCCAGCAGCGCGGAGACCGGCTCTGGAAACACCATATATTTT

clone size: NA
V gene: TRBV7-2
CDR3 length: 14
D gene: NA
J gene: TRBJ2-5
CDR3 protein: CASSPIWAGETQYF
CDR3 DNA: TGTGCCAGCAGCCCCATTTGGGCGGGAGAGACCCAGTACTTC

clone size: NA
V gene: TRBV10-3
CDR3 length: 13
D gene: NA
J gene: TRBJ1-6
CDR3 protein: CAIRDPGESPLHF
CDR3 DNA: TGTGCCATCAGGGACCCGGGGGAGTCACCCCTCCACTTT

clone size: few
V gene: TRBV11-2
CDR3 length: 13
D gene: NA
J gene: TRBJ1-6
CDR3 protein: CASSPRLNSPLHF
CDR3 DNA: TGTGCCAGCAGCCCTCGACTGAATTCACCCCTCCACTTT

clone size: NA
V gene: TRBV20-1
CDR3 length: 11
D gene: NA
J gene: TRBJ2-7
CDR3 protein: CSALAGVEQYF
CDR3 DNA: TGCAGTGCTCTCGCAGGGGTCGAGCAGTACTTC

clone size: NA
V gene: TRBV5-4
CDR3 length: 13
D gene: TRBD1
J gene: TRBJ2-1
CDR3 protein: CASTRQGSDEQFF
CDR3 DNA: TGTGCCAGCACCCGACAGGGTTCCGATGAGCAGTTCTTC

clone size: NA
V gene: TRBV7-6
CDR3 length: 15
D gene: NA
J gene: TRBJ1-1
CDR3 protein: CASSLRAQMNTEAFF
CDR3 DNA: TGTGCCAGCAGCTTACGGGCACAGATGAACACTGAAGCTTTCTTT

clone size: few
V gene: TRBV7-2
CDR3 length: 16
D gene: NA
J gene: TRBJ2-7
CDR3 protein: CASSPPHAGASYEQYF
CDR3 DNA: TGTGCCAGCAGCCCTCCACACGCCGGGGCCTCCTACGAGCAGTACTTC